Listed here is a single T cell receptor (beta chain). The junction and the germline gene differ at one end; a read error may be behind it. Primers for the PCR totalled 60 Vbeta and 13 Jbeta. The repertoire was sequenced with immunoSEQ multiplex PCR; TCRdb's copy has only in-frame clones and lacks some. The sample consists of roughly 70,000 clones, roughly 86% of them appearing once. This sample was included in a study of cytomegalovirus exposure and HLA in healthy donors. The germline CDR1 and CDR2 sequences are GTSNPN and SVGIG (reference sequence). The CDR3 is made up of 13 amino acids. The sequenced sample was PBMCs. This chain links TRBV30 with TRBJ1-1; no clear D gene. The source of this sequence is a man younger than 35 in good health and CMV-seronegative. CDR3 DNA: TGTGCCACTCCTCCGGGATTGAAAACTGAAGCTTTCTTT. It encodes CATPPGLKTEAFF.